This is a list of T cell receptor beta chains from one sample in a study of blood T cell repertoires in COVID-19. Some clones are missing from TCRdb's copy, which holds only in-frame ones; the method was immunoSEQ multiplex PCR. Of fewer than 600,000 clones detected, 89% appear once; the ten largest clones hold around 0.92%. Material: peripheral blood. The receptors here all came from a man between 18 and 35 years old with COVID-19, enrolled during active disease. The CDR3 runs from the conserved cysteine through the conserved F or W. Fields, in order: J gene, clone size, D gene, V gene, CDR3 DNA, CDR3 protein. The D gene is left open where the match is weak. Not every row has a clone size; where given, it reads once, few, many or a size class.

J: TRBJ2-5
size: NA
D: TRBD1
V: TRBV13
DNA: TGTGCCAGCAGCCCCGGGACAGGGGGCGTCTTGTCTCAAGAGACCCAGTACTTC
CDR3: CASSPGTGGVLSQETQYF

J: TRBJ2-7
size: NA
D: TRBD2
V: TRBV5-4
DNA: TGTGCCAGCAGCCGGGGCGCTAGCGGGGGGTCATACGAGCAGTACTTC
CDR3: CASSRGASGGSYEQYF

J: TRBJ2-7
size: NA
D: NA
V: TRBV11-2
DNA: TGTGCCAGCAGCTTAGCTGACGAGCAGTACTTC
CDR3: CASSLADEQYF

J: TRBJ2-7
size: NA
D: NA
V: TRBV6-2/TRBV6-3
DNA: TGTGCCAGCAGTTATAATCCCGGCGAGCAGTACTTC
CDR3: CASSYNPGEQYF

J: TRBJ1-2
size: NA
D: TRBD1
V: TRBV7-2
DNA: TGTGCCAGCAGCCCTCGGGACAGGTCTGGCTACACCTTC
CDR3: CASSPRDRSGYTF

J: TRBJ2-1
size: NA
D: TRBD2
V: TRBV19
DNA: TGTGCCAGTAGTATAGGGCGGGGGGGATATGAGCAGTTCTTC
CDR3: CASSIGRGGYEQFF

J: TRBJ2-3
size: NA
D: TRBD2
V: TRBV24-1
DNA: TGTGCCACCAGTGATTCTACTAGCGGGAGGAGAAATACGCAGTATTTT
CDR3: CATSDSTSGRRNTQYF

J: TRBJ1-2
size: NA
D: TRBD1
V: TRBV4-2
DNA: TGTGCCAGCAGCCTAGGAGGGGGACAGGGGGCTTTTGGCTACACCTTC
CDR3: CASSLGGGQGAFGYTF

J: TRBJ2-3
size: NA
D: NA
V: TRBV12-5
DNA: TGTGCTAGTGGTTTGCCCCCGGGTGTAGCGAGCAATACGCAGTATTTT
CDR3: CASGLPPGVASNTQYF

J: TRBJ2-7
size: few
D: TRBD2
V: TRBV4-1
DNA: TGCGCCAGCAGCCAGATTAGCGGGAGCTCCTACGAGCAGTACTTC
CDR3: CASSQISGSSYEQYF

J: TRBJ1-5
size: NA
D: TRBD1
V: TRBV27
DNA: TGTGCCAGCAGTTTATCAACAGGGGGCAATCAGCCCCAGCATTTT
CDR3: CASSLSTGGNQPQHF

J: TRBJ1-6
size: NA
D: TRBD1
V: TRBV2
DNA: TGTGCCAGCAGTGAAGAAGGTCAGGGGACAGGGGGTCGGTCACCCCTCCACTTT
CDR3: CASSEEGQGTGGRSPLHF

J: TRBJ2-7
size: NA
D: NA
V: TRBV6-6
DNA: TGTGCCAGCACCTTGCGGGGTAAGACCTACGAGCAGTACTTC
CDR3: CASTLRGKTYEQYF

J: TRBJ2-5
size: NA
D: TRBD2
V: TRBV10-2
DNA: TGCGCCAGCAGTCGAGCGGGAGTGGGAAAAGAGACCCAGTACTTC
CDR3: CASSRAGVGKETQYF

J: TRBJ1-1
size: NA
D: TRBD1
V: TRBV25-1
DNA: TGTGCCAGCTGCGAGGACAGGGCTCCCGGAGGGACTGAAGCTTTCTTT
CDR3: CASCEDRAPGGTEAFF

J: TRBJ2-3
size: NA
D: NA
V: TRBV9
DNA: TGTGCCAGCAGCGTTGACGGGAGATTAGGGGCAGATACGCAGTATTTT
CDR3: CASSVDGRLGADTQYF

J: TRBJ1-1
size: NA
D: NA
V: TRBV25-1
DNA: TGTGCCAGCAGTGTAACAGGGTCAGCTGAAGCTTTCTTT
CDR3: CASSVTGSAEAFF

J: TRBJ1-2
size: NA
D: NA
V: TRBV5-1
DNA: TGCGCCAGCAGCTTGGGTGCAGGGAATAACTATGGCTACACCTTC
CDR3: CASSLGAGNNYGYTF

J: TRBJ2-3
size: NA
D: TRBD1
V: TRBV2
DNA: TGTGCCAGCAGTAAGACAGGGAAGAGCACAGATACGCAGTATTTT
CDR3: CASSKTGKSTDTQYF

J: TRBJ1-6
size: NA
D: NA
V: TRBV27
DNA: TGTGCCAGCAAAACCGGGACTCTCGATAATTCACCCCTCCACTTT
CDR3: CASKTGTLDNSPLHF